This entry features one TCR beta chain sequence. It is unclear where the CDR3 begins or ends on the DNA, so no DNA is shown, and the CDR3 is as TCRdb lists it. TCR beta CDR3 region amplification was performed from RNA transcripts. The HTBI primer set drove a first-round RT-PCR of the TCR CDR3. TCRdb independently ran MiXCR on the multiplex PCR reads; one entry per CDR3 protein. The sample includes roughly 570,000 distinct CDR3 sequences, around 42% seen only once; the top ten take roughly 19%. Exclusion of patients followed from uncontrolled infection, other autoimmune disease, pregnancy or lactation. These data originate in a study of T cells in Graves' hyperthyroidism and ophthalmopathy. The material sequenced was peripheral blood or thyroid tissue (not recorded which). The sequence was obtained from an adult woman with Graves' disease, either hyperthyroidism or ophthalmopathy (not recorded which).

The CDR3 reads CASSPDSRSYEQYFGVNEKLFF. The chain joins TRBV7-9 to TRBJ1-4; TRBD1 was called by the table and not checked on the DNA. The CDR3 has 22 amino acids, counting both end residues. Germline loops: CDR1 SEHNR, CDR2 FQNEAQ (reference sequence).